This entry features one T cell receptor beta chain sequence. This record belongs to a study of control samples from healthy donors and cancer patients. CDR3 length: 16 amino acids. V lost 3 bases, J lost 7 bases, and 14 bases stayed unmatched. The V gene's germline CDR1 is GTSNPN and CDR2 SVGIG (reference sequence). Clones were read by immunoSEQ multiplex PCR, and TCRdb kept only the in-frame ones, dropping some. Of about 130,000 clones listed, over 85% are singletons. The J gene is TRBJ2-1, the V gene TRBV30; TRBD1 matches at 8 bases. The sequence came from a man younger than 35 in good health. Material for sequencing was blood. CDR3 residues: CAWRLGQGLRWNEQFF. CDR3 in DNA: TGTGCCTGGAGATTAGGACAGGGTCTACGTTGGAATGAGCAGTTCTTC.